This T cell receptor (beta chain) stems from a study of regulatory T cells in long-lasting Graves disease (dated by TCRdb to about 2021). General notes on the study: Patients with newly diagnosed Graves' disease had been on antithyroid drugs for under 3 months. This study used TCR sequencing and RNA sequencing of peripheral blood to compare persistent Graves' disease patients against newly diagnosed Graves' disease patients. The study took place in China and was registered as a clinical trial. TCR sequencing covered around 13 persistent and some 20 newly diagnosed Graves' disease patients, some 35 samples in total.

Germline trimming: 1 base from V, 4 bases from J; junction bases outside gene matches: 6. The CDR3 numbers 16 residues from cysteine through phenylalanine. Only the CDR3 part of the read is kept: 48 bases, read in frame from the first base. The germline V gene provides CDR1 SGHTA and CDR2 FQGTGA. There are a few counts of this clonotype. Its antigen is unknown. No qualities accompany the bases; no much larger clone lies one base away. Libraries were constructed by multiplex PCR. The sequencer was an Illumina HiSeq 4000. TCR beta libraries were built with iRepertoire HTBI primers and Arm-PCR amplification of CDR3 regions. Before sequencing, the PCR products underwent gel purification. The authors processed their data as follows. Gene usage analysis of CDR3 amino acid clonotypes used the 62 TRBV and more than 13 TRBJ segments found across samples. COPE and FqMerger were used to merge filtered high-quality paired reads into contigs. BLAST was used to align contigs to the IMGT TRBV, TRBD and TRBJ reference genes, and CDR3 was defined following IMGT. Any clonotype with a frequency above 0.1% was counted as a highly expanded clone. Shannon entropy served as the measure of repertoire diversity, while the Gini coefficient captured V-J evenness. A clonotype was considered public if more than one individual shared it. Using fastp at Q25 and MiXCR, TCRdb reprocessed the public reads and kept productive beta chains. Merged by CDR3 protein, the rows form single entries marked with the most common genes and DNA. Clone size and V and J calls follow TCRdb, not the original study. In this sample the table shows 300,000 to 400,000 distinct CDR3 sequences, 15% to 20% of which occur a single time. 25% to 30% of the sample belongs to the ten largest clones.

The label giving this sample's time point can be read as: newly diagnosed GD, antithyroid drugs for less than 3 months. For both TCR sequencing and RNA sequencing, RNA was extracted from PBMCs using TRIzol. Graves' disease was diagnosed according to American Thyroid Association guidelines. Recruitment of patients was carried out at an endocrinology department in Xi'an, China. Each patient gave about 10 milliliters of peripheral blood, collected in an EDTA anticoagulant tube. Ficoll Paque Plus density gradient separation was used to isolate PBMCs, and no further T cell sorting was performed. An Agilent 2100 Bioanalyzer and agarose gel were used to assess RNA quality, and a NanoDrop 2000 was used to measure RNA concentration. The study at large found these results: Only peripheral blood was studied, because thyroid tissue, the primary lesion, was inaccessible. Compared with newly diagnosed patients, patients with persistent Graves' disease had lower TCR Shannon entropy and fewer highly expanded clones, which suggests clonal expansion. More public clonotypes were shared among persistent patients (under 3,000) than among newly diagnosed patients (966). Preferential use of TRBV28, TRBJ1-2 and TRBJ2-5 was observed in persistent disease, whereas TRBV20-1 and TRBJ2-1 were favored in newly diagnosed disease. As a limitation, the authors acknowledged that the small sample size may reduce accuracy. Only the TCR beta chain was sequenced and analyzed.

The same data also went into a second study, on T cells in Graves' hyperthyroidism and ophthalmopathy. That second publication adds: Graves' hyperthyroidism was defined as stable when no progression to ophthalmopathy occurred over 18 months of follow-up. Hyperthyroidism patients were aged 18 to 65 years and newly diagnosed, with disease duration of less than 2 months. Patients with uncontrolled infections, other autoimmune diseases, pregnancy or lactation were excluded. Diagnoses were established on the basis of clinical symptoms, serum thyroxine and TRAb, thyroid ultrasound, and orbital computed tomography. A first-round RT-PCR of the TCR CDR3 used the HTBI primer set with the Qiagen OneStep RT-PCR kit. Most expanded thyroid clonotypes (frequency above 0.001) were also found in blood, which suggests that blood repertoires may mirror thyroid immune responses. Ophthalmopathy was separated from stable hyperthyroidism by a 13 V-J signature model, with about 86% sensitivity and just over 81% specificity obtained in cross-validation and 80%/75% obtained in testing. In validation, the model predicted progression to ophthalmopathy with around 71% sensitivity and 72.22% specificity, a median of approximately 6.7 months before onset. To identify TCR V-J signatures that set the groups apart, the researchers used a discovery cohort of more than 95 patients, made up of around 42 with Graves' ophthalmopathy and 57 with stable Graves' hyperthyroidism. Prospective prediction of ophthalmopathy was tested in an independent validation cohort consisting of about 19 hyperthyroidism patients and approximately 16 patients who later progressed to ophthalmopathy. The approximately 90 discovery patients were divided at random into training and test sets in a 7:3 ratio. The study also compared thyroid tissue and blood T-cell repertoires from several Graves' hyperthyroidism patients. After blood sampling, hyperthyroidism patients were treated with methimazole at a starting dose of 30 mg daily, and ophthalmopathy patients were treated with high-dose intravenous methylprednisolone. The libraries were constructed in a second round of multiplex PCR and then size-selected and purified. Paired-end sequencing of the libraries was performed with 100 bp reads on an Illumina HiSeq2000. SOAPnuke was used to process the raw data, with reads discarded if the reads contained adapters or uncalled bases, had a mean Phred below 15, or lacked an exact constant-primer or identifier match. High-quality paired reads were merged using COPE v1.2.5, and each unique nucleotide sequence was defined as a clonotype. MiTCR v1.1 was used to align clonotypes to the IMGT TRBV, TRBD and TRBJ reference segments. The analysis included only V-J combinations with a frequency above 0.0001, which together covered around 99% of the repertoires. A TCS score was defined as the ratio of F50 (clonal expansion) to E x V (chaos), with BLOSUM62-based TCRdist applied between CDR3 peptides within each V-J. Welch's t-statistics and random forest reduced roughly 530 V-J features to roughly 13, which were used in a naive Bayes classifier (R e1071). No statistical method was used to fix the sample size in advance, and group allocation was not hidden from the investigators. The paper reports TCR Vbeta CDR3 sequencing of some 140 peripheral blood samples: 43 ophthalmopathy, 70 to 85 hyperthyroidism and roughly 17 progressor patients.

Source: peripheral blood mononuclear cells (PBMCs), taken at new diagnosis, from a patient treated with antithyroid drugs. This chain is built from TRBV7-3 and TRBJ2-1; 8 central nucleotides agree with TRBD2. The source of this sequence is a man aged 35 to 55 with Graves disease. Donor details come from another sample of the same person, matched by shared clones. The CDR3 amino acid sequence is: CASSLIGGAVYNEQFF. In nucleotide form, the sequence is TGTGCCAGCAGCTTAATCGGGGGGGCGGTTTACAATGAGCAGTTCTTC.